This record concerns one TCR beta chain sequence. Scientists amplified the TCR beta CDR3 regions from RNA transcripts. HTBI primers were used in a first-round RT-PCR, which preceded a second-round multiplex PCR. TCRdb reprocessed the multiplex PCR reads via MiXCR and lists one record per CDR3 protein. The sample lists about 640,000 distinct CDR3 sequences, 35% to 45% seen once, with over 2.5% in the top ten. These data belong to a study of Graves' ophthalmopathy and Graves' hyperthyroidism. CDR3 size: 15 residues. CDR1 and CDR2 (germline): SGHRS, YFSETQ. V shed 0 bases and J 4 bases; nucleotides not matched to a gene: 6.

Sequenced sample: peripheral blood. The TCR originated in an adult man with Graves' ophthalmopathy. The chain couples TRBV5-1 to TRBJ2-7, with 8 bases lining up with TRBD1. The CDR3 loop reads CASSLAPGQEYEQYF. The CDR3, as DNA: TGCGCCAGCAGCTTGGCCCCGGGACAGGAGTACGAGCAGTACTTC.